This TCR beta chain was documented in a study of graft-versus-host responses after intestinal transplantation. Overall study context: Multivisceral, liver-intestinal, or isolated intestinal grafts were transplanted into recipients. Findings and caveats of the study: GvH clonotypes were identified within recipient marrow, with a subset emerging first in ileum or blood. After transplant, early declines in HvG clones were associated with peak levels of circulating GvH clones.

With about 200,000 irradiated, violet-dye-labeled stimulator cells, about 200,000 CFSE-labeled responder cells were plated. CFSE-low proliferating responders, CD3+CD4+ and CD3+CD8+, were sorted post-reaction. Germline loops: CDR1 SGHAT, CDR2 FQNNGV. CDR3 length: 15 residues. Trimming removed 5 bases from V and 1 base from J; junction bases left unmatched: 7. Clones were read by immunoSEQ multiplex PCR, and TCRdb kept only the in-frame ones, dropping some. This table holds 17,000 or so clones, under 45% found once. This clone occurred a few times. The clonotype originates from a human patient who received an intestinal transplant. The V gene is TRBV11-2, the J gene TRBJ1-1, with 7 bases identical to TRBD1. Sequenced here: alloreactive CD8+ T cells from a mixed lymphocyte reaction culture, sampled before intestinal transplant. Stated subset: CFSE-low proliferating T cells sorted from roughly six-day pre-transplant mixed lymphocyte reaction (GvH or HvG direction). In nucleotides, the CDR3 is TGTGCCAGCAGCGCCCGGACAGGAAAGAACACTGAAGCTTTCTTT. It is translated as CASSARTGKNTEAFF.